This T cell receptor beta chain was identified in a study of T cell responses to AZD1222 COVID-19 vaccine. Notes on the study in general: Two doses of AZD1222 preceded a rise in Spike-specific TCR breadth and depth. Spike-wide vaccine-associated CD4 TCRs dominated at 160-218 and 743-854.

V was cut by 2 bases and J by 3 bases, with 7 bases left in between. This CDR3 has 14 amino acids. Germline V gene data show CDR1 as MNHEY and CDR2 as SMNVEV (reference sequence). Here immunoSEQ multiplex PCR was the method, and the copy in TCRdb shows in-frame clones only, minus some. The table has over 150,000 clones, approximately 87% seen once. About this clone itself: Its antigen remains unknown.

The source material was peripheral blood, sampled on day 0 of MenACWY control vaccination. The V and J genes are TRBV27 and TRBJ1-4; D is uncertain. This clonotype was sampled from an adult in good health. In nucleotides, the CDR3 is TGTGCCAGCAGTTTAGGGCAGCCTAATGAAAAACTGTTTTTT. This sequence encodes CASSLGQPNEKLFF.